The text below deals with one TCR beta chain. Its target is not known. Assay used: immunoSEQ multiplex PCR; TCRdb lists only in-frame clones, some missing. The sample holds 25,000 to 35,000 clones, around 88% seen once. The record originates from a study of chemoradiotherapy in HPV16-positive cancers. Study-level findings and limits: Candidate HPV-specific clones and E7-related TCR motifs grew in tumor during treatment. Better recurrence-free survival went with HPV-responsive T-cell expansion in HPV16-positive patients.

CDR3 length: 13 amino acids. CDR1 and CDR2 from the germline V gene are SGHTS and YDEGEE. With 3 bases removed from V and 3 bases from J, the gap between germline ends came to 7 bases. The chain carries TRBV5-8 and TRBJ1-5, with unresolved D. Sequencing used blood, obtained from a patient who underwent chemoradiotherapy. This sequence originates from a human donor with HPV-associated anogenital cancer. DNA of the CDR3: TGTGCCAGCAGCTCCGGCGCCAATCAGCCCCAGCATTTT. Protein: CASSSGANQPQHF.